The 11 T cell receptor beta chains given below trace back to one sample, sequenced in a study of spatial heterogeneity in lung cancer. Notes on the study in general: Intratumoral expanded alpha and beta TCR counts were found to track tumor mutation counts.

These receptors lack a known antigen. A single record per CDR3 protein comes from TCRdb applying MiXCR to the 5' RACE reads. The sample holds around 20,000 distinct CDR3 sequences, under 3.5% seen once. Time point in this sample: sample taken at primary tumor resection. The specimen was lung tumor tissue, collected at surgery. The receptors stem from a male donor with early-stage non-small cell lung cancer.

This clonotype was counted ten times or more. The V and J genes are TRBV7-2 and TRBJ2-1; no clear D. V was trimmed by 5 bases and J by 12 bases, leaving 23 bases between them. The CDR3 totals 15 residues. Germline CDR1 SGHTA, CDR2 FQGNSA. This chain's CDR3 is CASSTRRGAREGQFF. The CDR3 bases are TGTGCCAGCAGCACCCGTAGAGGTGCCCGTGAAGGGCAGTTCTTC.

The table lists this clonotype with many counts. The V call is TRBV11-1, the J call TRBJ2-2, with D tentatively TRBD1 or TRBD2 (5 bases each). This CDR3 spans 14 amino acids. Trimming left V 1 base short and J 6 bases short, with 9 bases between. Germline CDR1 reads SGHAT; CDR2 reads FQDESV (reference sequence). As DNA, the CDR3 is TGTGCCAGCAGCTTAGGAGGGGTTCCCGGGGAGCTGTTTTTT. Its translation: CASSLGGVPGELFF.

This clonotype was observed at least ten times. CDR3 sequence (DNA): TGTGCCAGCAGGGGGCCTCGCTATAATTCACCCCTCCACTTT. Its translation: CASRGPRYNSPLHF. This sequence joins TRBV7-3 and TRBJ1-6; D possibly corresponds to TRBD1 (5 bases). Trimming took 6 bases from V and 3 from J, leaving 9 bases between them. Germline CDR1 SGHTA, CDR2 FQGTGA. The CDR3 is made up of 14 amino acids.

There are many counts of this clonotype. This chain connects TRBV5-1 to TRBJ2-2, with 7 bases fitting TRBD2. Germline V gives CDR1 SGHRS, CDR2 YFSETQ. This CDR3 comprises 14 residues. With V trimmed by 0 bases and J by 6 bases, 2 bases remained unmatched. The CDR3 protein is CASSLVTSAGELFF. In DNA, the CDR3 is TGCGCCAGCAGCTTGGTCACTAGCGCCGGGGAGCTGTTTTTT.

At least ten counts were recorded for this clonotype. This chain connects TRBV6-5 to TRBJ2-1, with unresolved D. Germline lookup yields CDR1 MNHEY and CDR2 SVGAGI. There are 15 residues in the CDR3. V was pared by 6 bases and J by 1 base, with 13 bases between. The chain's CDR3 is CASSLTRGSYNEQFF. CDR3 nucleotide sequence: TGTGCCAGCAGCCTAACGAGAGGTTCCTACAATGAGCAGTTCTTC.

The chain combines TRBV4-3 with TRBJ1-5; D remains unclear. Germline V gene lookup returns CDR1 LGHNA and CDR2 YSLEER. The CDR3 loop spans 14 amino acids. V was cut by 1 base and J by 6 bases, with 10 bases left in between. Written as DNA, the CDR3 is TGCGCCAGCAGCCAAGGAGCGGGGATTCAGCCCCAGCATTTT. It yields the protein CASSQGAGIQPQHF.

This clonotype came up many times. V usage is TRBV7-2 and J usage is TRBJ2-5; the D call may be TRBD1 or TRBD2 (5 bases each). Deletions cut 5 bases from V and 5 bases from J, with 18 bases between. This CDR3 has 15 residues. The germline V gene has CDR1 SGHTA and CDR2 FQGNSA. The CDR3 sequence: CASSIRPIGDETQYF. Here the CDR3 DNA reads TGTGCCAGCAGCATAAGGCCCATAGGGGACGAGACCCAGTACTTC.

This clonotype was seen ten or more times. V gene TRBV3-1 combines with J gene TRBJ2-7, with D perhaps being TRBD1 or TRBD2 (6 bases each). The CDR3 is 14 residues long. CDR1 LGHDT and CDR2 YNNKEL come from the germline V gene (reference sequence). The V and J ends lost 0 bases and 7 bases respectively, with 13 bases between them. CDR3 sequence: CASSQEGGLGEQYF. In DNA form, the CDR3 reads TGTGCCAGCAGCCAAGAAGGGGGGCTGGGGGAGCAGTACTTC.

This clonotype showed up many times. The rearrangement uses TRBV5-6 and TRBJ2-3; TRBD2 matches at 9 bases. The CDR3 is 14 amino acids. The V gene end was trimmed by 5 bases and the J gene end by 2 bases; junction bases not matched to a gene: 3. Germline-derived CDR1 and CDR2 are SGHDT and YYEEEE. Here the CDR3 reads CASRRLADTDTQYF. DNA for the CDR3: TGTGCCAGCAGGAGACTAGCGGACACAGATACGCAGTATTTT.

This clonotype has ten or more counts. V and J are TRBV10-3 and TRBJ2-3; D is uncertain. Trimming pared 2 bases from V and 0 bases from J, leaving 15 bases between. CDR3 length: 17 residues. Per germline, CDR1 ENHRY and CDR2 SYGVKD. The CDR3 spells CAISEPKIVDSTDTQYF. For the CDR3, the DNA is TGTGCCATCAGTGAGCCGAAAATCGTCGACAGCACAGATACGCAGTATTTT.

This clonotype was seen ten or more times. J is TRBJ2-1 and V is TRBV7-9, with D unresolved. Germline-derived CDR1 and CDR2 are SEHNR and FQNEAQ (reference sequence). CDR3 length: 14 residues. The V end lost 4 bases, the J end lost 0 bases, and 7 bases lay between the germline ends. CDR3 in DNA: TGTGCCAGCAGCTACAGCTACTCCTACAATGAGCAGTTCTTC. Protein: CASSYSYSYNEQFF.